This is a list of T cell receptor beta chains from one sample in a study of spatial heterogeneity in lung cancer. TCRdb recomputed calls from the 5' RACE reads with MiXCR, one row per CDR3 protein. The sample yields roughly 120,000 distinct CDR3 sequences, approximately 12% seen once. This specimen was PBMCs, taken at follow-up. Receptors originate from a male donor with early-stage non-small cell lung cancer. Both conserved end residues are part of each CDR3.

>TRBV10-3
CAISESRGVDIQYF
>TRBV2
CASSLEGGFEAFF
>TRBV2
CASRDDRGINEKLFF
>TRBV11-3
CASSLKGISGPEQYF
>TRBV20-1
CSADGRGSTDTQYF
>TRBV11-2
CASSLGPRGADYGYTF
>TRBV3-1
CASSPSLGEAFF
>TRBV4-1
CASSQEGGKGIQYF
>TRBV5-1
CASSTEMNTEAFF
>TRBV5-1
CASSAAGPEVKNIQYF
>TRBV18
CASSSRDREPYEQYF